This T cell receptor beta chain was observed in a study of blood T cell repertoires in COVID-19. Study-level background: Samples of COVID-19 (acute and convalescent) were obtained from the United States, Italy and Spain. T cells, B-cell-depleted T cells, or PBMCs provided the cDNA or gDNA that served as material.

The CDR3 consists of 15 residues. Germline CDR1 and CDR2: MNHNS and SASEGT. V was shortened by 0 bases and J by 6 bases, with 14 bases between the two germline ends. Seattle patients were enrolled during active infection and followed longitudinally. How the authors handled the data: Amplified reference gene primers provided the basis for estimating nucleated cell counts. Sequencing used immunoSEQ multiplex PCR; TCRdb keeps in-frame clones, though not all of them. V and J calls and clone size follow that table, whereas D and trimming were derived from the DNA. The table shows about 140,000 clones, with roughly 90% occurring only once.

The sample consisted of peripheral blood. The J gene is TRBJ1-2, the V gene TRBV6-1; D gene unclear. This receptor was identified in a human donor with COVID-19, enrolled during active disease. The donor label of this sample is uncertain. CDR3 sequence reads: CASSEARADEDGYTF. The CDR3 coding sequence is TGTGCCAGCAGTGAAGCGCGGGCAGACGAGGATGGCTACACCTTC.